This TCR beta chain came from a study of cytomegalovirus exposure and HLA in healthy donors. Study outcomes and limitations: Investigators reported under 200 TCR beta chains as tied to cytomegalovirus. Some public TCRs appeared in many individuals, while most sequences were rare. A few CMV-associated chains proved CMV antigen-specific in vitro.

The CDR3 totals 15 residues. In germline, CDR1 is MNHNS, CDR2 SASEGT. The V gene end was trimmed by 8 bases and the J gene end by 2 bases; junction bases not matched to a gene: 3. A multiplex PCR was run with 60 Vbeta primers and 13 Jbeta primers. Assay used: immunoSEQ multiplex PCR; TCRdb lists only in-frame clones, some missing. This sample yields 150,000 to 200,000 clones, of which roughly 84% are seen a single time; less than 2% belongs to the top ten. As to this clone: Its antigen is as yet unknown.

Participants comprised healthy donors of bone marrow. The chain joins TRBV6-1 to TRBJ2-6; 10 bases align to TRBD1. What was sequenced was PBMCs. The TCR was taken from a young woman in good health and CMV-seronegative. CDR3 residues: CASQTGGTGANVLTF. CDR3 sequence (DNA): TGTGCCAGCCAGACAGGGGGCACTGGGGCCAACGTCCTGACTTTC.